This is a list of T cell receptor beta chains from one sample in a study of beta chain features in type 1 diabetes. Generated by immunoSEQ multiplex PCR, the TCRdb table keeps only in-frame clones and is missing some. The sample comprises under 300,000 clones, about 25% of which are singletons, and 4% rests with the top ten. The specimen sequenced was central memory CD4+ T cells from blood. These receptor sequences come from a man aged 30-40 years in good health. Each CDR3 is given with its conserved first and last residue. Fields, in order: V gene, D gene, J gene, clone size, CDR3 protein, CDR3 DNA. D genes are given only for firm matches. Clone size is given for some rows only: seen once, a few or many times, or a class if the clone is expanded.

TRBV13,TRBD2,TRBJ2-1,NA,CASSPKGLAGNNEQFF,TGTGCCAGCAGCCCGAAGGGACTAGCGGGAAACAATGAGCAGTTCTTC
TRBV5-1,NA,TRBJ2-7,few,CASSPDPQTGEQYF,TGCGCCAGCAGCCCCGATCCTCAAACGGGTGAGCAGTACTTC
TRBV30,NA,TRBJ2-7,NA,CAWRGSGTSAEQYF,TGTGCCTGGAGGGGGTCCGGGACTTCGGCCGAGCAGTACTTC
TRBV5-4,NA,TRBJ2-3,NA,CASSQVWTSTDTQYF,TGCGCCAGCAGCCAGGTTTGGACTAGCACAGATACGCAGTATTTT
TRBV25-1,NA,TRBJ1-1,NA,CASSEYGGAAMNTEAFF,TGTGCCAGCAGTGAATATGGTGGGGCAGCTATGAACACTGAAGCTTTCTTT
TRBV5-6,NA,TRBJ2-7,NA,CASSLRPTSTEQYF,TGTGCCAGCAGCTTGAGGCCTACCTCTACGGAGCAGTACTTC
TRBV7-9,NA,TRBJ2-1,NA,CASSFGQISYNEQFF,TGTGCCAGCAGCTTTGGACAGATCTCCTACAATGAGCAGTTCTTC
TRBV5-1,NA,TRBJ2-1,NA,CATSRDPSYNEQFF,TGCGCCACCTCGAGGGATCCTAGCTACAATGAGCAGTTCTTC
TRBV10-3,TRBD1,TRBJ2-3,NA,CAIRGQGNTDTQYF,TGTGCCATCAGAGGACAGGGGAACACAGATACGCAGTATTTT
TRBV5-4,NA,TRBJ2-5,few,CASSLPTKETQYF,TGTGCCAGCAGTTTACCTACGAAAGAGACCCAGTACTTC
TRBV7-9,NA,TRBJ2-7,NA,CASSWVYEQYF,TGTGCCAGCAGCTGGGTGTACGAGCAGTACTTC
TRBV29-1,TRBD1,TRBJ1-6,once,CSAGQGDSPLHF,TGCAGCGCTGGACAGGGGGATTCACCCCTCCACTTT
TRBV7-7,TRBD2,TRBJ2-1,NA,CASAGLGSSEQFF,TGTGCCAGCGCGGGACTAGGGTCGTCGGAGCAGTTCTTC
TRBV10-3,NA,TRBJ2-1,few,CAIRSLRDPYEQFF,TGTGCCATCCGAAGCCTCCGGGATCCCTATGAGCAGTTCTTC
TRBV6-6,NA,TRBJ2-1,once,CASSYTGFGEQFF,TGTGCCAGCAGTTACACAGGGTTCGGCGAGCAGTTCTTC
TRBV10-3,NA,TRBJ2-7,few,CAISEYYEQYF,TGTGCCATCAGTGAGTACTACGAGCAGTACTTC
TRBV6-5,NA,TRBJ2-3,few,CASNHGISTDTQYF,TGTGCCAGCAACCATGGGATAAGCACAGATACGCAGTATTTT
TRBV14,NA,TRBJ2-7,NA,CASSQKLSYEQYF,TGTGCCAGCAGCCAGAAACTTTCCTACGAGCAGTACTTC
TRBV5-4,NA,TRBJ1-3,NA,CASSLRGPGNTIYF,TGTGCCAGCAGCTTGCGGGGGCCTGGAAACACCATATATTTT
TRBV2,NA,TRBJ2-5,many,CASSVRGSREETQYF,TGTGCCAGCAGTGTACGGGGCTCCCGGGAGGAGACCCAGTACTTC
TRBV19,NA,TRBJ1-2,many,CASSMESTNYGYTF,TGTGCCAGTAGTATGGAGAGTACTAACTATGGCTACACCTTC
TRBV6-5,TRBD1,TRBJ1-2,NA,CASSSTGQGSGYTF,TGTGCCAGCAGTTCTACGGGACAGGGTAGCGGCTACACCTTC
TRBV28,TRBD2,TRBJ2-6,NA,CASSPPSGSSSGANVLTF,TGTGCCAGCAGTCCTCCTAGCGGGTCTAGCTCTGGGGCCAACGTCCTGACTTTC
TRBV6-5,TRBD1,TRBJ1-2,NA,CASSYLDRFNGYTF,TGTGCCAGCAGTTACTTGGACAGGTTCAACGGCTACACCTTC
TRBV7-9,TRBD1,TRBJ2-1,NA,CASHRTGGRGEQFF,TGTGCCAGCCACCGGACAGGGGGTCGGGGTGAGCAGTTCTTC
TRBV5-4,NA,TRBJ2-7,NA,CASSFFPSEEQYF,TGTGCCAGCAGCTTTTTCCCGAGCGAGGAGCAGTACTTC
TRBV7-2,NA,TRBJ2-7,NA,CASSRSQPPFEQYF,TGTGCCAGCAGCCGGTCGCAGCCGCCTTTCGAGCAGTACTTC
TRBV7-2,NA,TRBJ2-3,once,CASSLEASATDTQYF,TGTGCCAGCAGCTTAGAAGCTAGCGCCACAGATACGCAGTATTTT
TRBV7-9,NA,TRBJ1-1,NA,CASSFTGNTEAFF,TGTGCCAGCAGCTTTACAGGGAACACTGAAGCTTTCTTT
TRBV5-6,TRBD1,TRBJ1-5,NA,CASSFGQVLNQPQHF,TGTGCCAGCAGCTTTGGACAGGTGCTAAATCAGCCCCAGCATTTT
TRBV6-5,NA,TRBJ2-5,NA,CASSYSSGETQYF,TGTGCCAGCAGTTACTCCTCCGGCGAGACCCAGTACTTC
TRBV6-1,NA,TRBJ2-7,many,CASSEESSREQYF,TGTGCCAGCAGTGAGGAGAGCAGCCGGGAGCAGTACTTC
TRBV7-7,NA,TRBJ2-3,NA,CASSPQGWGDTQYF,TGTGCCAGCAGCCCGCAGGGTTGGGGAGATACGCAGTATTTT
TRBV27,NA,TRBJ2-5,few,CASSILDQETQYF,TGTGCCAGCAGCATACTAGATCAAGAGACCCAGTACTTC
TRBV30,NA,TRBJ2-3,few,CAWARWGSDTQYF,TGTGCCTGGGCCCGTTGGGGCTCGGATACGCAGTATTTT
TRBV2,TRBD1,TRBJ1-1,NA,CASRDRGSLTEAFF,TGTGCCAGCAGGGACAGGGGCTCCTTGACTGAAGCTTTCTTT
TRBV7-2,NA,TRBJ2-5,NA,CANSLGPGNQETQYF,TGTGCCAACAGCCTGGGGCCCGGGAACCAAGAGACCCAGTACTTC
TRBV2,TRBD2,TRBJ2-2,few,CASSEGRLALTGELFF,TGTGCCAGCAGTGAGGGGCGACTAGCCCTAACCGGGGAGCTGTTTTTT
TRBV10-2,NA,TRBJ2-1,few,CATNQVNEQFF,TGCGCCACCAACCAGGTGAATGAGCAGTTCTTC
TRBV7-2,TRBD2,TRBJ2-5,few,CASSLTPSASGQETQYF,TGTGCCAGCAGCTTAACCCCCTCGGCTAGCGGACAAGAGACCCAGTACTTC
TRBV15,TRBD1,TRBJ2-1,NA,CATSLRTGGTNEQFF,TGTGCCACCAGCCTTCGGACAGGGGGAACGAATGAGCAGTTCTTC
TRBV6-6,NA,TRBJ2-5,NA,CASSGGMGKTQYF,TGTGCCAGCAGTGGGGGGATGGGTAAGACCCAGTACTTC
TRBV27,NA,TRBJ1-2,NA,CASSPGRPGNYGYTF,TGTGCCAGCAGTCCGGGACGGCCGGGGAACTATGGCTACACCTTC
TRBV4-3,TRBD1,TRBJ1-6,NA,CATRTGFENSPLHF,TGCGCCACCAGGACAGGGTTTGAGAATTCACCCCTCCACTTT
TRBV4-1,NA,TRBJ1-6,NA,CASSQVGYGRNSPLHF,TGCGCCAGCAGCCAAGTGGGGTATGGGAGGAATTCACCCCTCCACTTT
TRBV2,NA,TRBJ2-1,NA,CASSEARGSYNEQFF,TGTGCCAGCAGTGAAGCTCGGGGGTCCTACAATGAGCAGTTCTTC
TRBV30,TRBD2,TRBJ2-3,NA,CAWSVGSGGTDTQYF,TGTGCCTGGAGTGTAGGAAGCGGGGGAACAGATACGCAGTATTTT
TRBV7-2,TRBD2,TRBJ2-1,few,CASSPQGGGYNEQFF,TGTGCCAGCAGCCCTCAGGGCGGGGGCTACAATGAGCAGTTCTTC
TRBV30,NA,TRBJ1-1,NA,CAWSSRGGMNTEAFF,TGTGCCTGGAGTTCCCGGGGGGGAATGAACACTGAAGCTTTCTTT
TRBV5-5,NA,TRBJ2-1,few,CASSLLTQGEQFF,TGTGCCAGCAGCCTACTTACGCAAGGTGAGCAGTTCTTC